This T cell receptor beta chain was identified during a study of T cells in Graves' hyperthyroidism and ophthalmopathy. General study results and limits: Most expanded thyroid clonotypes above 0.001 also appeared in blood.

Hyperthyroidism was newly diagnosed in patients aged 18 to 65 (duration under 2 months). Uncontrolled infection, other autoimmune disease, pregnancy or lactation barred patients from enrollment. RNA transcripts were the template for amplifying TCR beta CDR3 regions. The HTBI primer set served for first-round RT-PCR of the TCR CDR3. In TCRdb, the multiplex PCR reads were re-called with MiXCR into one record per CDR3 protein. The repertoire has around 420,000 distinct CDR3 sequences, around a sixth of them found once; the top ten carry just under 8%. The CDR3 totals 15 residues. Trimming pared 1 base from V and 9 bases from J, leaving 13 bases between. CDR1 and CDR2 (germline): SGHAT, FQNNGV. There are a few counts of this clonotype. Its antigen remains unknown.

The sequenced sample was blood. The source is a woman younger than 35 with Graves' hyperthyroidism. The chain joins TRBV11-2 to TRBJ1-6, with D unclear. The chain's CDR3 is CASSLVMGPISPLHF. CDR3 DNA sequence: TGTGCCAGCAGCTTAGTTATGGGTCCAATTTCACCCCTCCACTTT.